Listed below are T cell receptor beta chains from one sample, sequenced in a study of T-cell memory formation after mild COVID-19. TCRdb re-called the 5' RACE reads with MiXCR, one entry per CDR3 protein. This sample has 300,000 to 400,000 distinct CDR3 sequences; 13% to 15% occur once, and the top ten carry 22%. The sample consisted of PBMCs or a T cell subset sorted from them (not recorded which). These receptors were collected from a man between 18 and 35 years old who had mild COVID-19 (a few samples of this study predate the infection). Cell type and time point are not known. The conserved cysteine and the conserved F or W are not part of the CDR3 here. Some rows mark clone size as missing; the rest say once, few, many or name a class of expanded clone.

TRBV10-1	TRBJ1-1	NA	ASTRGWNTEAF
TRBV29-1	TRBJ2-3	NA	SALSGENTDTQY
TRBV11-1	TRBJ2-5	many	ASSRRETQY
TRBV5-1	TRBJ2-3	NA	ASSWTSPDTQY
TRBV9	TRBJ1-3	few	ASSAQGAAGNTIY
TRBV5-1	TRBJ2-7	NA	ASSPTGGQGNEQY
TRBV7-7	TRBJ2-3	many	ASSFRLLDTQY
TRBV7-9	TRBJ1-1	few	ASSPRVSTEAF
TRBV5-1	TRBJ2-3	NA	ASSSYRGGPTDTQY
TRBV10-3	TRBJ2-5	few	AISGVALGETQY
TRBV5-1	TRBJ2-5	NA	ASSFAGTPYQETQY
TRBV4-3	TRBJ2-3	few	ASSDFASGGADTQY
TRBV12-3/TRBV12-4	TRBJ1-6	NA	ASRGSSYNSPLH
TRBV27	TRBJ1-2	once	ASWGGLGYT
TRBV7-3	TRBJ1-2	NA	ASSFHDRDGYT
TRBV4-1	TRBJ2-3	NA	ASSQTRLGTDTQY
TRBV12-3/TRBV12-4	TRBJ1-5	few	ASSTDRRLNQPQH
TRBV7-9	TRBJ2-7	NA	ASRPRTGGSYEQY
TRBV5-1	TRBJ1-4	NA	ASSPMTRSDEKLF
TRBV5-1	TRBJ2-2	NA	ASSLGSLGTGELF
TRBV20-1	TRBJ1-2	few	SARSGRDFPNYGYT
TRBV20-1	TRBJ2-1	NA	SAGYRGKQF
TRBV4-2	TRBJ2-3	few	ASSQGQTSTDTQY
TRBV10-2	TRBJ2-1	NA	ASRPTSGGPRYNEQF
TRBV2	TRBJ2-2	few	ASGLAGATGELF
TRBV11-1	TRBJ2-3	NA	ASSFLLAGIKTDTQY
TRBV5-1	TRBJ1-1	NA	ASSGGAGNTEAF